The next 5 T cell receptor beta chains were all read from a single sample in a study of CD4+ T cells in melanoma. Here immunoSEQ multiplex PCR was the method, and the copy in TCRdb shows in-frame clones only, minus some. The sample lists about 140,000 clones, 80% to 95% occurring once. Receptors originate from a human donor with melanoma.

The chain couples TRBV7-5 to TRBJ2-7; the table names TRBD1, a call not compared with the DNA. TRBV7-5 is a pseudogene segment. The CDR3 consists of 15 residues. The CDR3 nucleotides are TGTGCCTTGGGTACCAGACAGGGCGGCGACTACGAGCAGTACTTC. Protein sequence: CALGTRQGGDYEQYF.

The V and J genes are TRBV5-6 and TRBJ1-1; 7 nucleotides line up with TRBD1. CDR3 length: 16 amino acids. In germline, CDR1 is SGHDT, CDR2 YYEEEE. The J segment lost 4 bases and the V segment lost 3 bases, leaving 12 bases of the junction unmatched. The CDR3: CASSSPGWQGGTEAFF. CDR3 sequence (DNA): TGTGCCAGCAGCTCCCCCGGATGGCAGGGGGGCACTGAAGCTTTCTTT. Complete variable domain (other parts from reference TRBV5-6 and TRBJ1-1): DAGVTQSPTHLIKTRGQQVTLRCSPKSGHDTVSWYQQALGQGPQFIFQYYEEEERQRGNFPDRFSGHQFPNYSSELNVNALLLGDSALYLCASSSPGWQGGTEAFFGQGTRLTVV.

The chain couples TRBV30 to TRBJ2-7; D is tentatively TRBD1 or TRBD2 (6 bases each). The V gene lost 2 bases and the J gene lost 6 bases, with 17 bases spanning the gap. From germline, CDR1 is GTSNPN and CDR2 SVGIG (reference sequence). The length of the CDR3 is 14 residues. DNA for the CDR3: TGTGCCTGGAGTCCCGGGGGCCCGGGCGGCGAGCAGTACTTC. Amino acid sequence: CAWSPGGPGGEQYF. The full variable domain, rest sourced from reference TRBV30 and TRBJ2-7, is SQTIHQWPATLVQPVGSPLSLECTVEGTSNPNLYWYRQAAGRGLQLLFYSVGIGQISSEVPQNLSASRPQDRQFILSSKKLLLSDSGFYLCAWSPGGPGGEQYFGPGTRLTVT.

The chain is built from TRBV10-3 and TRBJ1-3; 8 bases line up with TRBD1. The V segment lost 6 bases and the J segment 8 bases; nucleotides outside the gene matches: 9. The CDR3 is 14 amino acids. Germline lookup yields CDR1 ENHRY and CDR2 SYGVKD. DNA of the CDR3: TGTGCCATCAGGAGAGGGACAGGCCAAGACACCATATATTTT. This sequence encodes CAIRRGTGQDTIYF.

This chain links TRBV7-2 with TRBJ2-5, with 8 bases matching TRBD2. The CDR3 is 15 residues long. The trim removed 6 bases at V and 2 bases at J, leaving 8 bases unmatched. Germline CDR1 reads SGHTA; CDR2 reads FQGNSA. DNA for the CDR3: TGTGCCAGCAGTCGAGGCGGGGGGACACAAGAGACCCAGTACTTC. Translation gives CASSRGGGTQETQYF. Full variable domain (outside the CDR3, taken from reference TRBV7-2 and TRBJ2-5): GAGVSQSPSNKVTEKGKDVELRCDPISGHTALYWYRQSLGQGLEFLIYFQGNSAPDKSGLPSDRFSAERTGGSVSTLTIQRTQQEDSAVYLCASSRGGGTQETQYFGPGTRLLVL.